The 5 T cell receptor beta chains listed next were all sequenced from one sample in a study of human T cells and chemical hapten exposure. TCRdb passed the RACE reads through MiXCR, listing each CDR3 protein once. This sample has tens of thousands of distinct CDR3 sequences, with about a tenth found just once. The time point is: patch test 1, 2 weeks after DPC sensitization. The treatment was: therapeutic diphenylcyclopropenone sensitization with weekly scalp DPC. The source was whole blood, collected in connection with sensitization to the hapten diphenylcyclopropenone (DPC). The receptor source for this set is a woman aged 40 to 50 with alopecia areata. Some clones in this sample may be carry-over from other donors' samples.

Concerning this clonotype: An end of the junction differs from the germline gene, which may be a read error. V and J are TRBV20-1 and TRBJ2-7, with TRBD1 matching over 10 bases. The CDR3 length is 12 residues. The V gene's germline CDR1 is DFQATT and CDR2 SNEGSKA (reference sequence). The CDR3 loop is CSARAGDRGQYF. The DNA for the CDR3 is TGCAGTGCCAGAGCCGGGGACAGGGGGCAGTACTTC.

There are a few counts of this clonotype. The rearrangement links TRBV20-1 to TRBJ1-2; 7 bases are a match to TRBD1. CDR1 is DFQATT and CDR2 is SNEGSKA in the germline V gene (reference sequence). This CDR3 contains 10 residues. V lost 5 bases to trimming and J lost 10 bases; unmatched junction nucleotides: 4. The CDR3 loop is CSAADRDYTF. In DNA form, the CDR3 reads TGCAGTGCTGCCGACAGGGACTACACCTTC.

At least ten counts were recorded for this clonotype. The chain uses TRBV9 and TRBJ2-2; no definite D call. The V end lost 0 bases, the J end lost 1 base, and 4 bases lay between the germline ends. CDR1 SGDLS and CDR2 YYNGEE come from the germline V gene. CDR3 length: 14 residues. CDR3 DNA sequence: TGTGCCAGCAGCGTAGGGGGGAACACCGGGGAGCTGTTTTTT. It codes for CASSVGGNTGELFF.

The V and J genes are TRBV5-1 and TRBJ1-1, with D unclear. The germline gives CDR1 SGHRS, CDR2 YFSETQ. The CDR3 contains 13 residues. V dropped 0 bases and J dropped 3 bases, with 6 bases sitting between them. CDR3 sequence (DNA): TGCGCCAGCAGCTTGGTTTCGGACACTGAAGCTTTCTTT. Translating gives CASSLVSDTEAFF. Full variable domain (missing parts from reference TRBV5-1 and TRBJ1-1): KAGVTQTPRYLIKTRGQQVTLSCSPISGHRSVSWYQQTPGQGLQFLFEYFSETQRNKGNFPGRFSGRQFSNSRSEMNVSTLELGDSALYLCASSLVSDTEAFFGQGTRLTVV.

This clonotype was picked up a small number of times. J is TRBJ2-3 and V is TRBV3-1, with a possible D match to TRBD2 (6 bases). The germline V and J ends were trimmed by 3 bases and 2 bases, with 12 bases remaining between them. From germline, CDR1 is LGHDT and CDR2 YNNKEL (reference sequence). The CDR3 spans 15 residues. The CDR3 spells CASSQLRLDTDTQYF. In DNA form, the CDR3 reads TGTGCCAGCAGCCAGCTTAGACTAGACACAGATACGCAGTATTTT.